Listed here is a single TCR beta chain. The antigen is not known. Sequencing was performed with immunoSEQ multiplex PCR; in TCRdb, only in-frame clones are kept and a portion is missing. The data hold roughly 120,000 clones, with less than 90% observed a single time. CDR3 length equals 15 residues. Trimming at V came to 8 bases and at J to 7 bases, leaving 11 bases not matched to a gene. Germline assignment: CDR1 MNHEY and CDR2 SVGAGI. The sample comes from a study of T cell responses to AZD1222 COVID-19 vaccine. Study-wide context: Second-dose intervals of approximately 4 or approximately 12 weeks were pooled. Whole-study findings and limits: When two AZD1222 doses had been given, Spike-specific TCR breadth and depth rose. All repertoire sampling was performed exclusively after the peak T cell response. Among the donors, most were white British and more were female, and clonal diversity was possibly underestimated.

The TCR was taken from an adult in good health. The chain couples TRBV6-5 to TRBJ1-6; 7 positions agree with TRBD1. The source material was peripheral blood, sampled on day 0 of AZD1222 vaccination. The CDR3 DNA reads as TGTGCCAGCTGGAACTCCGGGACAGTGAATTCACCCCTCCACTTT. This translates into CASWNSGTVNSPLHF.